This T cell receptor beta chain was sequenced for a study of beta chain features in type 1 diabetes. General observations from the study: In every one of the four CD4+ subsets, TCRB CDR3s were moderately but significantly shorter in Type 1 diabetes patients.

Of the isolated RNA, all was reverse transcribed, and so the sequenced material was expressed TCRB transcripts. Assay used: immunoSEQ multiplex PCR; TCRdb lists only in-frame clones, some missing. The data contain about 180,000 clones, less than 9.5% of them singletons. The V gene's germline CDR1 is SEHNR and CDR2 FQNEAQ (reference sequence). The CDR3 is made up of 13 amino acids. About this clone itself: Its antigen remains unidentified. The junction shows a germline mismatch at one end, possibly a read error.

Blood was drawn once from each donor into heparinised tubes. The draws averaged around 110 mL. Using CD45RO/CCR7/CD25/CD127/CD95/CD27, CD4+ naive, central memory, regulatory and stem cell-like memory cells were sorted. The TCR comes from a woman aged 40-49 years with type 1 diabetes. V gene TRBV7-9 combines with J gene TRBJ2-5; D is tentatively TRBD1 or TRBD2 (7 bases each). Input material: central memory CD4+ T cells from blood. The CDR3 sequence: CASRGGSGETQYF. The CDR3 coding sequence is TGTGCTAGCAGGGGGGGTAGTGGTGAGACCCAGTACTTC.